This TCR beta chain was profiled in a study of blood T cell repertoires in COVID-19. Per the germline V gene, CDR1 is SGDLS and CDR2 is YYNGEE. After removal of 2 bases from V and 1 base from J, the junction contained 2 bases not matched to a gene. This CDR3 is 15 amino acids long. In the original workflow: Nucleated cell number was recorded as an estimate derived from reference gene primer amplification. Only in-frame clones appear in the TCRdb table, and some are missing; sequencing was by immunoSEQ multiplex PCR. V, J and clone size reflect that table, while D and trimming were determined from the DNA. The table records under 250,000 clones, 83% of them present only once.

The V gene is TRBV9, the J gene TRBJ2-5; 10 bases are a match to TRBD2. The sample consisted of peripheral blood. This sequence originates from a woman between 65 and 79 years old with active or convalescent COVID-19. CDR3 nucleotides: TGTGCCAGCAGCGTTGGGACTAGCGTCCAAGAGACCCAGTACTTC. Its protein product is CASSVGTSVQETQYF.